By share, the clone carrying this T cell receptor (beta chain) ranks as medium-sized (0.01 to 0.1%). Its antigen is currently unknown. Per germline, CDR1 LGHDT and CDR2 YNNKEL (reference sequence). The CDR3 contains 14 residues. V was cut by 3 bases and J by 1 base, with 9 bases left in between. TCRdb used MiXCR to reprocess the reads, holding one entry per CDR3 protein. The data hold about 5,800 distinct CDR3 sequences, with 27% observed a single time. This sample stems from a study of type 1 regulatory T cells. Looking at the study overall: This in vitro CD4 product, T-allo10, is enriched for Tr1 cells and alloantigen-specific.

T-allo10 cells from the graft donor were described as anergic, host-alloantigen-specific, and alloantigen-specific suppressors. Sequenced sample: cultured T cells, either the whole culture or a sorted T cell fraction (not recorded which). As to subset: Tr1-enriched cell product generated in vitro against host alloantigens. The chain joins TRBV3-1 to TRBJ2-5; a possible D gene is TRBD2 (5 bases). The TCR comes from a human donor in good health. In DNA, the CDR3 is TGTGCCAGCAGCCATCTTAGCGCCCAAGAGACCCAGTACTTC. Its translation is CASSHLSAQETQYF.